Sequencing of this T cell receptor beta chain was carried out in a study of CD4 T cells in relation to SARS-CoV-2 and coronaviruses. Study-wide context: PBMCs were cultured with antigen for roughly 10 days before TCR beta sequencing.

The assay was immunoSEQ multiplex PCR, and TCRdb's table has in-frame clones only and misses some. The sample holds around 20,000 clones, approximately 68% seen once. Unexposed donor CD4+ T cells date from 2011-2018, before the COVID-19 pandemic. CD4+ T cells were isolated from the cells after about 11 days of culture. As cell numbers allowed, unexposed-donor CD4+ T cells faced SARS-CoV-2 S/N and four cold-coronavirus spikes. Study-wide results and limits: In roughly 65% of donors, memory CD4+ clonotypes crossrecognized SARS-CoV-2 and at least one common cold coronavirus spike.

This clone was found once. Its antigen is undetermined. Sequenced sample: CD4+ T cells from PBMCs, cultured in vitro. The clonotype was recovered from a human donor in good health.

The CDR3 nucleotides read TGTGCCAGTAGTATAGGGGGGACTTTAACAGATACGCAGTATTTT. This codes for CASSIGGTLTDTQYF. The chain uses TRBV19 and TRBJ2-3; possibly TRBD2 for D (6 bases). V shed 1 base and J shed 3 bases, with 11 bases lying between them. The germline gives CDR1 LNHDA, CDR2 SQIVND (reference sequence). This CDR3 has 15 residues.